This T cell receptor (beta chain) was profiled in a study of beta chain features in type 1 diabetes. Study-level points and caveats: Moderate but significant shortening of TCRB CDR3s was recorded in all four CD4+ subsets from Type 1 diabetes patients. cDNA-based reads could over-represent cells with high TCR expression.

The entirety of the isolated RNA underwent reverse transcription, so expressed TCRB transcripts were sequenced. Produced via immunoSEQ multiplex PCR; TCRdb's table is partial and in-frame only. This sample carries approximately 730,000 clones, over 10% of them seen once, and the ten largest clones take approximately 0.02%. This CDR3 spans 14 amino acids. The J segment lost 6 bases and the V segment lost 4 bases, leaving 7 bases of the junction unmatched. Germline values: CDR1 SGHRS, CDR2 YFSETQ. Notes on this clone: As yet, its antigen is unknown.

The chain couples TRBV5-1 to TRBJ2-3; 8 bases align to TRBD1. The sequencing sample was made of naive CD4+ T cells from blood. The clonotype was recovered from a man younger than 30 with type 1 diabetes. The CDR3 nucleotides are TGCGCCAGCAGCAGACAGGGGATGGGGGATACGCAGTATTTT. It encodes CASSRQGMGDTQYF.